Listed here are 20 T cell receptor beta chains from one sample, sequenced in a study of vaccination and CD4 T cells after COVID-19 (dated by TCRdb to between 2020 and 2023). The treatment or condition label here, explained by the study, means: approximately 9-day PBMC culture with coronavirus spike peptide pools or control peptides (ViraFEST assay). Antigens of these TCRs are unknown. Receptors were amplified or captured by PCR. Data came from an Illumina iSeq 100. DNA from cultured CD4+ T cells was subjected to TCR sequencing with the Oncomine TCR Beta short-read assay at the Johns Hopkins FTIC core. Clones were called with MiXCR by TCRdb after fastp trimmed the public reads at Q25, and only in-frame beta chains were retained. Entries are consolidated by CDR3 protein sequence, retaining the most common genes and DNA. The sample table holds about 11,000 distinct CDR3 sequences, of which approximately 30% were seen once. The ten largest clones take up 15% to 19% of the sample.

The sample here was CD4+ T cells from blood, cultured in vitro, taken after SARS-CoV-2 vaccination. These receptor sequences come from a human donor who had recovered from COVID-19.

This clonotype has only a few counts. The V call is TRBV27, the J call TRBJ1-1; D is possibly TRBD1 (6 bases). CDR1 and CDR2 (germline): MNHEY, SMNVEV (reference sequence). The CDR3 is made up of 13 amino acids. V lost 5 bases to trimming and J lost 3 bases, with 10 bases between them. CDR3 sequence: CASSPQGYTEAFF. The CDR3 nucleotides read TGTGCCAGCAGTCCCCAGGGGTACACTGAAGCTTTCTTT.

This clonotype is a singleton in its sample. The gene calls are TRBV4-1 and TRBJ2-7, with D tentatively TRBD2 (6 bases). The CDR3 loop spans 14 amino acids. Germline lookup yields CDR1 MGHRA and CDR2 YSYEKL. Trimming left V 4 bases short and J 2 bases short, with 12 bases between. The CDR3 region has the DNA TGCGCCAGCAGCCCGGGACTTTTCCCCTACGAGCAGTACTTC. Its protein product is CASSPGLFPYEQYF.

In this sample, this clonotype turned up a few times. This chain joins TRBV6-2 or TRBV6-3 and TRBJ2-5, with D perhaps TRBD2 (6 bases). Per germline, CDR1 MNHEY and CDR2 SVGEGT. This CDR3 comprises 14 residues. V shed 5 bases and J shed 1 base, with 11 bases lying between them. In DNA form, the CDR3 reads TGTGCCAGCAGTGTAAGCGGGCTCCAAGAGACCCAGTACTTC. As protein: CASSVSGLQETQYF.

This clonotype has just a few counts. The chain combines TRBV27 with TRBJ1-5; 7 positions agree with TRBD1. Germline V gene sequence: CDR1 MNHEY, CDR2 SMNVEV (reference sequence). Trimming removed 6 bases from V and 7 bases from J; junction bases left unmatched: 9. This CDR3 is built from 14 residues. The CDR3 loop reads CASSTTGKGQPQHF. CDR3 sequence (DNA): TGTGCCAGCAGCACGACAGGGAAAGGACAGCCCCAGCATTTT.

The chain employs TRBV20-1 and TRBJ2-1, with TRBD2 matching over 13 bases. The V gene end was trimmed by 2 bases and the J gene end by 5 bases; junction bases not matched to a gene: 3. Germline loops: CDR1 DFQATT, CDR2 SNEGSKA (reference sequence). The CDR3 contains 15 residues. The CDR3 sequence: CSARQTSGRHNEQFF. CDR3 nucleotides: TGCAGTGCTAGACAGACTAGCGGGAGGCACAATGAGCAGTTCTTC.

The chain is built from TRBV28 and TRBJ1-1; possibly TRBD1 for D (5 bases). The CDR3 runs 13 residues. The germline V gene encodes CDR1 MDHEN and CDR2 SYDVKM. Deletions cut 3 bases from V and 6 bases from J, with 11 bases between. In DNA, the CDR3 is TGTGCCAGCAGTTTTTCGGGGCGCGCTGAAGCTTTCTTT. It specifies CASSFSGRAEAFF.

In its sample, this clonotype was seen a few times. The V and J genes are TRBV20-1 and TRBJ2-4, with D perhaps given as TRBD1 or TRBD2 (5 bases each). Trimming took off 6 bases at V and 0 bases at J, with 12 bases between the two ends. This CDR3 is built from 14 residues. Per germline, CDR1 DFQATT and CDR2 SNEGSKA (reference sequence). The CDR3 loop is CSASGRLAKNIQYF. CDR3 coding DNA: TGCAGTGCCTCGGGACGGCTAGCCAAAAACATTCAGTACTTC.

This clonotype was seen only a few times. The genes are TRBV20-1 and TRBJ2-7; possible D gene TRBD2, 7 bases. In germline, CDR1 is DFQATT, CDR2 SNEGSKA (reference sequence). The CDR3 has 11 amino acids. In DNA, the CDR3 is TGCAGCTCCCGGGGGGCATACGAGCAGTACTTC. Protein: CSSRGAYEQYF.

The V call is TRBV24-1, the J call TRBJ1-2; TRBD1 might be the D (6 bases). The germline gives CDR1 KGHDR, CDR2 SFDVKD. V lost 2 bases and J 4 bases, leaving 16 bases between the germline ends. CDR3 length: 16 amino acids. In DNA, the CDR3 is TGTGCCACCAGTGATTGGGTCCAGGGGCGCAGCTATGGCTACACCTTC. Translated: CATSDWVQGRSYGYTF.

This chain uses TRBV24-1 with TRBJ1-1, with D hard to call. Germline CDR1 and CDR2: KGHDR and SFDVKD. This CDR3 comprises 15 residues. With 2 bases removed from V and 3 bases from J, the gap between germline ends came to 12 bases. CDR3 nucleotides: TGTGCCACCAGTGATTCTACGTGGGGAGACACTGAAGCTTTCTTT. The encoded protein is CATSDSTWGDTEAFF.

This rearrangement joins TRBV10-3 to TRBJ1-6, with 7 bases matching TRBD1. This CDR3 is 14 amino acids long. CDR1 ENHRY and CDR2 SYGVKD come from the germline V gene. Losses at the gene ends were 3 bases for V and 10 bases for J; bases not matched to a gene: 6. CDR3 sequence reads: CAISDSGGGSPLHF. The CDR3 DNA reads TGTGCCATCAGTGATTCAGGGGGTGGATCACCCCTCCACTTT.

The chain carries TRBV19 and TRBJ2-1; D is perhaps TRBD2 (5 bases). CDR1 and CDR2 (germline): LNHDA, SQIVND (reference sequence). The length of the CDR3 is 16 residues. Trimming pared 3 bases from V and 4 bases from J, leaving 16 bases between. The CDR3 loop is CASSILGGLTYNEQFF. The CDR3 DNA sequence: TGTGCCAGTAGTATCCTCGGCGGGCTAACTTACAATGAGCAGTTCTTC. The full variable domain, with the rest looked up from reference TRBV19 and TRBJ2-1, is DGGITQSPKYLFRKEGQNVTLSCEQNLNHDAMYWYRQDPGQGLRLIYYSQIVNDFQKGDIAEGYSVSREKKESFPLTVTSAQKNPTAFYLCASSILGGLTYNEQFFGPGTRLTVL.

This clonotype was counted a few times. This rearrangement joins TRBV27 to TRBJ1-5; tentatively, D is TRBD1 (5 bases). This CDR3 comprises 12 residues. The germline V and J ends were trimmed by 2 bases and 6 bases, with 5 bases remaining between them. Germline V gives CDR1 MNHEY, CDR2 SMNVEV (reference sequence). The DNA for the CDR3 is TGTGCCAGCAGTTTAAGGGGTCAGCCCCAGCATTTT. This sequence encodes CASSLRGQPQHF.

This clonotype was seen only once. The rearrangement joins TRBV18 to TRBJ1-1; 7 positions match TRBD1. Trimming took 3 bases from V and 1 from J; bases not matched to a gene: 5. The CDR3 totals 15 residues. Germline values: CDR1 KGHSH, CDR2 LQKENI. The CDR3 spells CASSPRDRANTEAFF. For the CDR3, the DNA is TGTGCCAGCTCACCCCGCGACAGGGCGAACACTGAAGCTTTCTTT.

This clonotype has a handful of counts. V usage is TRBV7-3 and J usage is TRBJ1-1; tentative D call: TRBD1 (5 bases). The CDR3 totals 13 residues. V gave up 2 bases and J gave up 6 bases, with 10 bases separating them. Looked up from germline, CDR1 is SGHTA and CDR2 is FQGTGA. The DNA of the CDR3 is TGTGCCAGCAGCTTACGGGGCAAGGCTGAAGCTTTCTTT. Translated, it gives CASSLRGKAEAFF.

The gene calls are TRBV6-1 and TRBJ2-1; D is uncertain. From germline, CDR1 is MNHNS and CDR2 SASEGT. Trimming shortened V by 6 bases and J by 10 bases, and 13 bases separated the two germline ends. The CDR3 runs 12 residues. The CDR3 DNA sequence: TGTGCCAGCAGCCTGATTCGGAGCGAGCAGTTCTTC. It specifies CASSLIRSEQFF.

The chain links TRBV30 to TRBJ2-1, with 8 bases that match TRBD2. CDR1 GTSNPN and CDR2 SVGIG come from the germline V gene (reference sequence). The CDR3 runs to 13 residues. Trimming at V came to 1 base and at J to 8 bases, leaving 4 bases not matched to a gene. The chain's CDR3 is CAWSGREGHEQFF. DNA of the CDR3: TGTGCCTGGAGTGGTCGGGAGGGGCATGAGCAGTTCTTC.

This rearrangement joins TRBV20-1 to TRBJ2-4; D perhaps matches TRBD2 (6 bases). The CDR3 sequence is 15 residues long. V gave up 3 bases and J gave up 1 base, with 13 bases separating them. Germline V CDR1 and CDR2: DFQATT, SNEGSKA (reference sequence). CDR3 region: CSARFPGRAKNIQYF. The CDR3 DNA reads as TGCAGTGCTAGGTTTCCAGGGAGGGCCAAAAACATTCAGTACTTC.

This clonotype has just a few counts. The chain recombines TRBV28 with TRBJ1-6; the D is unclear. With 6 bases removed from V and 7 bases from J, the gap between germline ends came to 7 bases. CDR1 MDHEN and CDR2 SYDVKM come from the germline V gene. The CDR3 contains 12 residues. This CDR3 is CASRNLNSPLHF. CDR3 sequence (DNA): TGTGCCAGCAGGAATTTAAATTCACCCCTCCACTTT.

This chain links TRBV5-1 with TRBJ2-7, with 11 bases fitting TRBD1. V shed 6 bases and J 4 bases; nucleotides not matched to a gene: 3. The CDR3 spans 13 residues. In germline, CDR1 is SGHRS, CDR2 YFSETQ. The CDR3 region is CASKGTGGYEQYF. In DNA, the CDR3 is TGCGCCAGCAAGGGGACAGGGGGGTACGAGCAGTACTTC.